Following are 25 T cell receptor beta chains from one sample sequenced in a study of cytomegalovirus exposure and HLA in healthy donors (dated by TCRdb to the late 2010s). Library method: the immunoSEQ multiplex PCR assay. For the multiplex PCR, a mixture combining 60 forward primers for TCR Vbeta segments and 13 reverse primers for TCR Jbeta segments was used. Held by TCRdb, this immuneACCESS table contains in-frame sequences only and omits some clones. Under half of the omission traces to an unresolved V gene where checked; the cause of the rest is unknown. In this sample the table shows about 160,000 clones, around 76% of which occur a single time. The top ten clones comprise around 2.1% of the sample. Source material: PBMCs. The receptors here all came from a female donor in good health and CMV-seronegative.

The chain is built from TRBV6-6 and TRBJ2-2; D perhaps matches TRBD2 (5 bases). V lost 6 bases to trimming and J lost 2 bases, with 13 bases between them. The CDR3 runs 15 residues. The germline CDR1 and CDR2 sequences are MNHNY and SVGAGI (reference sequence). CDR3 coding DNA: TGTGCCAGCAGCTCACAAGACTATAACACCGGGGAGCTGTTTTTT. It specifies CASSSQDYNTGELFF.

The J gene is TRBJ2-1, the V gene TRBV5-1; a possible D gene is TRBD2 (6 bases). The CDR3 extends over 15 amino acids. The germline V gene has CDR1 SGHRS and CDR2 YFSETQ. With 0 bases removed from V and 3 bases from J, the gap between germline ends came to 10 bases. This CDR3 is CASSLGGGVYNEQFF. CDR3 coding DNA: TGCGCCAGCAGCTTGGGGGGCGGGGTCTACAATGAGCAGTTCTTC. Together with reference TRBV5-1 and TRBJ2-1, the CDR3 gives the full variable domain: KAGVTQTPRYLIKTRGQQVTLSCSPISGHRSVSWYQQTPGQGLQFLFEYFSETQRNKGNFPGRFSGRQFSNSRSEMNVSTLELGDSALYLCASSLGGGVYNEQFFGPGTRLTVL.

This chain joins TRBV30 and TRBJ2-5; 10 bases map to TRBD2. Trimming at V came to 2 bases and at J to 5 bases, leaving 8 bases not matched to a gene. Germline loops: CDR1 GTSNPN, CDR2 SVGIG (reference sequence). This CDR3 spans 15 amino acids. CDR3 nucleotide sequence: TGTGCCTGGAGTCCCCTAGCGGGAGAGGGGGAGACCCAGTACTTC. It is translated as CAWSPLAGEGETQYF. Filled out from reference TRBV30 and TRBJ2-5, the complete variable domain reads SQTIHQWPATLVQPVGSPLSLECTVEGTSNPNLYWYRQAAGRGLQLLFYSVGIGQISSEVPQNLSASRPQDRQFILSSKKLLLSDSGFYLCAWSPLAGEGETQYFGPGTRLLVL.

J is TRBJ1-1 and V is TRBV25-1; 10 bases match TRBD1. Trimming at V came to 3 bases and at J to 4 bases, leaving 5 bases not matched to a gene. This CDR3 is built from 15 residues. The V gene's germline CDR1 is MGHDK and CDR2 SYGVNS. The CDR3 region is CASSDPGQGGTEAFF. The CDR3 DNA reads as TGTGCCAGCAGTGACCCTGGACAGGGGGGCACTGAAGCTTTCTTT.

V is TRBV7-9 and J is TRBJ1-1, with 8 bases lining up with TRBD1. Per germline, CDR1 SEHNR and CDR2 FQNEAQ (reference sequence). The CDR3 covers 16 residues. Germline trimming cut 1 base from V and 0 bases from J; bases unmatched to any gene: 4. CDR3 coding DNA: TGTGCCAGCAGCTTAGGGACAGGGACCATGAACACTGAAGCTTTCTTT. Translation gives CASSLGTGTMNTEAFF. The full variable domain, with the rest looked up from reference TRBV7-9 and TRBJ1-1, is DTGVSQNPRHKITKRGQNVTFRCDPISEHNRLYWYRQTLGQGPEFLTYFQNEAQLEKSRLLSDRFSAERPKGSFSTLEIQRTEQGDSAMYLCASSLGTGTMNTEAFFGQGTRLTVV.

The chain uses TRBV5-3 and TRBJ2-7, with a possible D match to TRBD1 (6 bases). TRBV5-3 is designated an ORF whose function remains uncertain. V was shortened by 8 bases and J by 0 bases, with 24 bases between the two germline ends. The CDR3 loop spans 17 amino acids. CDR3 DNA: TGTGCCAGGCTTGGGGGCGACAGGTCCCGAAGCTCCTACGAGCAGTACTTC. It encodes CARLGGDRSRSSYEQYF.

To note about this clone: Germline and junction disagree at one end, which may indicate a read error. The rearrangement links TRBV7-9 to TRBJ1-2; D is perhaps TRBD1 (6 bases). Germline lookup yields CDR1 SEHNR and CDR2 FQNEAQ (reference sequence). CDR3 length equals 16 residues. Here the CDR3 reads CSSSYSDSLSTYGYTF. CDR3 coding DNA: TGTTCCAGCAGCTACTCGGACAGTCTTTCCACCTATGGCTACACCTTC.

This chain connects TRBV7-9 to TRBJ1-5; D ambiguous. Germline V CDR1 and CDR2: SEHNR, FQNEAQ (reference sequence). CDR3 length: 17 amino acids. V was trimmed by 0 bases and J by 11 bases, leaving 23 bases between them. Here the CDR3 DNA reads TGTGCCAGCAGCTTAGCGGCTTCAGACCCCGCGGGGAAAGCCCAGCATTTT. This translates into CASSLAASDPAGKAQHF.

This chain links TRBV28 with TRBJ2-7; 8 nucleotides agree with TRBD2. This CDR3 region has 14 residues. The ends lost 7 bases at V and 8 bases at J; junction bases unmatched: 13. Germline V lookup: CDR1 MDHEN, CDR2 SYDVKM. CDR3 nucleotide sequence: TGTGCCAGCACCTCAACCTCGGGAGGGTGGAAGCAGTACTTC. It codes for CASTSTSGGWKQYF.

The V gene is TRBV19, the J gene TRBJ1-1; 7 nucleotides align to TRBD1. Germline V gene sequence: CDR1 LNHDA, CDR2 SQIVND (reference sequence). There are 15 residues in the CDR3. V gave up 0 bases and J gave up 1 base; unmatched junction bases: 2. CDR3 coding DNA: TGTGCCAGTAGTATAGACTGGACAGGGAACACTGAAGCTTTCTTT. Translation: CASSIDWTGNTEAFF.

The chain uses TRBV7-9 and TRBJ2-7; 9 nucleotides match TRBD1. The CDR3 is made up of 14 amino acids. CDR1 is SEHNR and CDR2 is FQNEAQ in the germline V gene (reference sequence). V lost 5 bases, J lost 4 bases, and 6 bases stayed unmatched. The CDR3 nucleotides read TGTGCCAGCAGCACCGGGACAGGGAAATACGAGCAGTACTTC. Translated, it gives CASSTGTGKYEQYF.

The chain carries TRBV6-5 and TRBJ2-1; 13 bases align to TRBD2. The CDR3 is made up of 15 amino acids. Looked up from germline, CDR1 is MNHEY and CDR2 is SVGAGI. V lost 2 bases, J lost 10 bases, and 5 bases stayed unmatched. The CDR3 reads CASSYGLAGVEEQFF. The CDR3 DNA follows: TGTGCCAGCAGTTACGGACTAGCGGGAGTCGAGGAGCAGTTCTTC.

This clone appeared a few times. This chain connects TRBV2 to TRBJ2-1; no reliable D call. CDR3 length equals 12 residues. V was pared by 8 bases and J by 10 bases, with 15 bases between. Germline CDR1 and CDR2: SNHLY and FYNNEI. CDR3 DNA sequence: TGTGCCAGCTCGAGCCCGATCGCGGAGCAGTTCTTC. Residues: CASSSPIAEQFF.

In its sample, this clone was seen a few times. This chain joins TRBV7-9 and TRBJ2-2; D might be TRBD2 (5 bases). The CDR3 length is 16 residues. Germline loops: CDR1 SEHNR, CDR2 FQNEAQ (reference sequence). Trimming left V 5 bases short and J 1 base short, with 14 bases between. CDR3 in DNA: TGTGCCAGCAGCCCCCCCCTGGCGGGGAACACCGGGGAGCTGTTTTTT. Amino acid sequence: CASSPPLAGNTGELFF.

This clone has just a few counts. CDR3 in amino acids: CASSQVTGDSPLHF. The DNA of the CDR3 is TGCGCCAGCAGCCAAGTTACAGGGGACTCACCCCTCCACTTT. The chain recombines TRBV4-1 with TRBJ1-6; 7 bases map to TRBD1. The CDR3 contains 14 residues. Germline V gives CDR1 MGHRA, CDR2 YSYEKL. V gave up 1 base and J gave up 10 bases; unmatched junction bases: 4.

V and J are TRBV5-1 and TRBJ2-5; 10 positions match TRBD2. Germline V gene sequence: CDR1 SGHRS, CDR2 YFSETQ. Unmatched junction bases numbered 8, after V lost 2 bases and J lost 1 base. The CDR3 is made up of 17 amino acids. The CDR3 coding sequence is TGCGCCAGCAGCTTCGTGATAGCGGGGGGCTTCCAAGAGACCCAGTACTTC. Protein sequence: CASSFVIAGGFQETQYF.

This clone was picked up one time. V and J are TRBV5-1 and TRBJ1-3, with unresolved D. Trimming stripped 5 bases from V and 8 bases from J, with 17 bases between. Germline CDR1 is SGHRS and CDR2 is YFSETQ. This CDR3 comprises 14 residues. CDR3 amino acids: CASRTEGSSDTIYF. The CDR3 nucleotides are TGCGCCAGCAGAACGGAGGGTTCATCGGACACCATATATTTT. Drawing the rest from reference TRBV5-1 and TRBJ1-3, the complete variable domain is KAGVTQTPRYLIKTRGQQVTLSCSPISGHRSVSWYQQTPGQGLQFLFEYFSETQRNKGNFPGRFSGRQFSNSRSEMNVSTLELGDSALYLCASRTEGSSDTIYFGEGSWLTVV.

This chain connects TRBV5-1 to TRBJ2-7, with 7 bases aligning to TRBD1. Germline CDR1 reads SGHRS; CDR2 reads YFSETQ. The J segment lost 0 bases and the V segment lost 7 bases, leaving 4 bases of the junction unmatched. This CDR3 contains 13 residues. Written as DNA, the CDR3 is TGCGCCAGCGCTCGGGACAGCTCCTACGAGCAGTACTTC. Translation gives CASARDSSYEQYF.

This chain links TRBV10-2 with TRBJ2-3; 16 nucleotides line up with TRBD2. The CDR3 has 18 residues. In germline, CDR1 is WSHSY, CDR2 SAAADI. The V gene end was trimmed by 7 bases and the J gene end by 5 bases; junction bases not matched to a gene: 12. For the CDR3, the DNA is TGCGCCAGCACCGTAGGGGGACTAGCGGGGGGGCCTTTAGATACGCAGTATTTT. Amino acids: CASTVGGLAGGPLDTQYF.

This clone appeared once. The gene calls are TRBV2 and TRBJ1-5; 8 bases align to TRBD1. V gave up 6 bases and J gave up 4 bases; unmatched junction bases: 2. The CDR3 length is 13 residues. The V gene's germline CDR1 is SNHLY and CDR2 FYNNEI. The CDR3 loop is CASRGQVNQPQHF. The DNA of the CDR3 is TGTGCCAGCAGGGGACAGGTTAATCAGCCCCAGCATTTT.

CDR3 nucleotides: TGTGCCAGCAGTTTATCGTTTGGGACAGGGCCTCCCTACGAGCAGTACTTC. Translating gives CASSLSFGTGPPYEQYF. The rearrangement links TRBV27 to TRBJ2-7; TRBD1 agrees at 9 bases. J was trimmed by 2 bases and V by 0 bases; bases with no gene match: 8. Germline V gene lookup returns CDR1 MNHEY and CDR2 SMNVEV (reference sequence). The CDR3 loop spans 17 amino acids.

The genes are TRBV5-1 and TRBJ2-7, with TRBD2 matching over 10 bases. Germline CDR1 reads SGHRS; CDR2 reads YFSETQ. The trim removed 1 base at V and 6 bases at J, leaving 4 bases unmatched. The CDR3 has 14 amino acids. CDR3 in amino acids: CASSLPSSGSEQYF. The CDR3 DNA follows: TGCGCCAGCAGCTTGCCGTCTAGCGGGAGCGAGCAGTACTTC.

The CDR3 sequence: CASSTSRTGTGSGNTIYF. In DNA form, the CDR3 reads TGTGCCAGTAGTACCTCCCGGACAGGGACGGGGTCTGGAAACACCATATATTTT. V is TRBV19 and J is TRBJ1-3, with TRBD1 identical over 8 bases. Trimming took 4 bases from V and 1 from J; bases not matched to a gene: 12. The V gene's germline CDR1 is LNHDA and CDR2 SQIVND (reference sequence). The CDR3 has 18 amino acids.

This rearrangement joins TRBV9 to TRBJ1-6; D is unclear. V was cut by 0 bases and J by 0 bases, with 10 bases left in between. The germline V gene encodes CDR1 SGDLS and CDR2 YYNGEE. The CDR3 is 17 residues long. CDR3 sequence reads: CASSVGSLSSYNSPLHF. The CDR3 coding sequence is TGTGCCAGCAGCGTAGGGTCCCTTAGCTCCTATAATTCACCCCTCCACTTT.

CDR3 region: CASSGQGPNSPLHF. CDR3 coding DNA: TGTGCCAGCAGCGGCCAGGGTCCCAATTCACCCCTCCACTTT. The chain uses TRBV9 and TRBJ1-6; D possibly corresponds to TRBD1 (5 bases). The V gene's germline CDR1 is SGDLS and CDR2 YYNGEE. The CDR3 is 14 residues long. Trimming shortened V by 3 bases and J by 7 bases, and 11 bases separated the two germline ends.